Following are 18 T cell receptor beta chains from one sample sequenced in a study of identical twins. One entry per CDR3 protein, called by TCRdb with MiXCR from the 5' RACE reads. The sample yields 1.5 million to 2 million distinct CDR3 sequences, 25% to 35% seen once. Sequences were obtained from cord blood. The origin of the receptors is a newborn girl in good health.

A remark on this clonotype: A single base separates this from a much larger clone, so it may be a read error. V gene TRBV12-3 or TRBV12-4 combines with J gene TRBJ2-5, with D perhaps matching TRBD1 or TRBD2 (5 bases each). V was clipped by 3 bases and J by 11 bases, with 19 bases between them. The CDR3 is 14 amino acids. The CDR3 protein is CASSFKAQGPVQYF. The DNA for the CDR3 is TGTGCCAGCAGTTTTAAGGCCCAGGGACCGGTTCAGTACTTC.

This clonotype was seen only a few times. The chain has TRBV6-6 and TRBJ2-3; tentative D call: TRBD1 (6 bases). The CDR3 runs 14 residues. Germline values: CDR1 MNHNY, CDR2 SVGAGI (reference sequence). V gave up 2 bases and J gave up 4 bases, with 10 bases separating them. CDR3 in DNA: TGTGCCAGCAGTTACGAGGGGGAGCCAGATACGCAGTATTTT. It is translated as CASSYEGEPDTQYF.

The CDR3 reads CASSQAGTKQETQYF. The CDR3 DNA reads as TGCGCCAGCAGCCAAGCAGGGACTAAACAAGAGACCCAGTACTTC. This rearrangement joins TRBV4-1 to TRBJ2-5; TRBD2 agrees at 7 bases. The trim removed 1 base at V and 2 bases at J, leaving 4 bases unmatched. The germline V gene encodes CDR1 MGHRA and CDR2 YSYEKL. The length of the CDR3 is 15 residues.

CDR3 DNA sequence: TGCGCCAGCAGCTTGGGGGGCCGCCCCCCGGCAGATACGCAGTATTTT. As protein: CASSLGGRPPADTQYF. This rearrangement joins TRBV5-1 to TRBJ2-3, with a possible D match to TRBD1 (5 bases). Between the trimmed V and J ends, which lost 0 bases and 4 bases, there was a span of 15 bases. The germline V gene encodes CDR1 SGHRS and CDR2 YFSETQ. The CDR3 spans 16 residues.

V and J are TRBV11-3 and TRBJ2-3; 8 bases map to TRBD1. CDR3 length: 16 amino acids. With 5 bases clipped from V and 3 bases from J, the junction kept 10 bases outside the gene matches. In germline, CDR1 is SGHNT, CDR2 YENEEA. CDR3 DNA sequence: TGTGCCAGCAGCCTCACCAGGGGGCTAGGTACAGATACGCAGTATTTT. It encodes CASSLTRGLGTDTQYF. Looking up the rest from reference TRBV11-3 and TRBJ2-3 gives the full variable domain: EAGVVQSPRYKIIEKKQPVAFWCNPISGHNTLYWYLQNLGQGPELLIRYENEEAVDDSQLPKDRFSAERLKGVDSTLKIQPAELGDSAVYLCASSLTRGLGTDTQYFGPGTRLTVL.

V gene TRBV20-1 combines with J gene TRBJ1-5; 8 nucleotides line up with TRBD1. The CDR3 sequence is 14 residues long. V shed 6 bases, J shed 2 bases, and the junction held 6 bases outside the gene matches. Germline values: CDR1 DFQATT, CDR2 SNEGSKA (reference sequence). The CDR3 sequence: CSARWTGRNQPQHF. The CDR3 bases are TGCAGTGCCCGATGGACAGGGCGCAATCAGCCCCAGCATTTT.

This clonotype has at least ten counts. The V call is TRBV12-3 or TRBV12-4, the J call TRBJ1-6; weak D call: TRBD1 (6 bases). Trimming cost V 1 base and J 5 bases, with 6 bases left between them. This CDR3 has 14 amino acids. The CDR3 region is CASSLGTDNSPLHF. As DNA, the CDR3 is TGTGCCAGCAGTTTAGGGACAGATAATTCACCCCTCCACTTT.

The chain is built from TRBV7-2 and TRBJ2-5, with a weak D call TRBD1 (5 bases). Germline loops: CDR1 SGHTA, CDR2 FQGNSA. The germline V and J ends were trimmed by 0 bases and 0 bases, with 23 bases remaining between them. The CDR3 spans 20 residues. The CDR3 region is CASSLALGPRGPPYQETQYF. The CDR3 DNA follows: TGTGCCAGCAGCTTAGCCCTAGGACCTAGGGGTCCGCCGTACCAAGAGACCCAGTACTTC.

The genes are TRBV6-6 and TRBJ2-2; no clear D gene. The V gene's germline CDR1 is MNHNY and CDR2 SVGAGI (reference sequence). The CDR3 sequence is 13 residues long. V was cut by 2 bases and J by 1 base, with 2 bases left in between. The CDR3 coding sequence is TGTGCCAGCAGTTACAAGAACACCGGGGAGCTGTTTTTT. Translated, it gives CASSYKNTGELFF.

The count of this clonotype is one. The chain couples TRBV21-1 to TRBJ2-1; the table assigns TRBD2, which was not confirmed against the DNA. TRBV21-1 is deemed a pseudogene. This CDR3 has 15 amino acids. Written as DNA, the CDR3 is TGTGCCAGCAGCTCAGCAGGGACTAAAGTTCGTGGGCAGTTCTTC. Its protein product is CASSSAGTKVRGQFF.

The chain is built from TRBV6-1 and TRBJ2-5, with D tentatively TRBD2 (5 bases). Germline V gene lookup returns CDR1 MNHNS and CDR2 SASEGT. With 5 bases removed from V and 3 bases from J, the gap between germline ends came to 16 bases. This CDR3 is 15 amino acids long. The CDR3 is CASSPVTRTEETQYF. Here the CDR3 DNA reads TGTGCCAGCAGTCCAGTCACTAGAACAGAAGAGACCCAGTACTTC.

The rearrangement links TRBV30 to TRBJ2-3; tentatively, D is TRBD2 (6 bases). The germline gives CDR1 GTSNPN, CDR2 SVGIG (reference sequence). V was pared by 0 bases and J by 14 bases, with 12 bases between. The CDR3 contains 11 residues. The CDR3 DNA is TGTGCCTGGAGTGTACGCGGGAAGAGGTATTTT. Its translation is CAWSVRGKRYF.

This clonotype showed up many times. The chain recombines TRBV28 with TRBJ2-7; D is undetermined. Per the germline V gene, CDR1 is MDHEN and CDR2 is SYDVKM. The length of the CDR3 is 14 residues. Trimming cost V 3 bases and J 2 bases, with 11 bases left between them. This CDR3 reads CASSLAQDPYEQYF. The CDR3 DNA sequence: TGTGCCAGCAGTTTGGCGCAAGATCCCTACGAGCAGTACTTC.

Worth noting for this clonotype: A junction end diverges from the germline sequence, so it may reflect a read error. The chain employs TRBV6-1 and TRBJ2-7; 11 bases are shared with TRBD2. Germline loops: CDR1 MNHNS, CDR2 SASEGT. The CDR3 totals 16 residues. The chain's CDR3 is CASSIRTSGRSYERYF. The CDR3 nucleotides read TGTGCCAGCAGTATACGGACTAGCGGGCGCTCCTACGAGCGGTACTTC.

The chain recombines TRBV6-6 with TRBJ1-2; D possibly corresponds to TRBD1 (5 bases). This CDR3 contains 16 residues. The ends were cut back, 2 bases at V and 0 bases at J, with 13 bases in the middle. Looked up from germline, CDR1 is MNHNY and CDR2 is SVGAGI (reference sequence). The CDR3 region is CASSYGAGLANYGYTF. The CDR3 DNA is TGTGCCAGCAGTTACGGGGCGGGGTTGGCTAACTATGGCTACACCTTC.

The CDR3 coding sequence is TGTGCCAGCAGTTACCTACAGGGAATCCCAAAAGAGACCCAGTACTTC. This translates into CASSYLQGIPKETQYF. The chain employs TRBV6-2 or TRBV6-3 and TRBJ2-5; D may be TRBD1 (6 bases). This CDR3 has 16 residues. With 2 bases removed from V and 3 bases from J, the gap between germline ends came to 16 bases. Germline V CDR1 and CDR2: MNHEY, SVGEGT.

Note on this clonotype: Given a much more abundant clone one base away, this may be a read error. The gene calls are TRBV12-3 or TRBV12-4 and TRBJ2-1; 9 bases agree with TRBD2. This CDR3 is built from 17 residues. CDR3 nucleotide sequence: TGTGCCAGCAGCCCATTTAGCGGGGGCCTTTCCTACAATGAGCGGTTCTTC. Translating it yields CASSPFSGGLSYNERFF.

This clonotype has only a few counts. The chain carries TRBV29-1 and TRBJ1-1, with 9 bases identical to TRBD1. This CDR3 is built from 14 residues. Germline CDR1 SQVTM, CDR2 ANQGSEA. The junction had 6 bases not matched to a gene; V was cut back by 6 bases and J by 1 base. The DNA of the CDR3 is TGCAGCGTCGTAACAGGGGGCAGGAACACTGAAGCTTTCTTT. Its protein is CSVVTGGRNTEAFF.